This TCR beta chain came from a study of CD8 T cells in ankylosing spondylitis. Losses at the gene ends were 3 bases for V and 6 bases for J; bases not matched to a gene: 5. This CDR3 has 13 residues. Germline assignment: CDR1 LGHNT and CDR2 FRNRAP. Whole-study results and caveats: Significant enrichment of disease-linked clones was reported in matched ankylosing spondylitis synovial fluid. Within ankylosing spondylitis blood, a TCR beta motif made up of seven or eight highly homologous variants appeared to be characteristic. Disease-associated clones were CD8+ and fairly uncommon in peripheral blood.

Making the TCR beta libraries involved quantitative 5'-RACE with molecular barcodes. Using its own MiXCR run on the 5' RACE reads, TCRdb lists one record per CDR3 protein. The sample lists more than 150,000 distinct CDR3 sequences, roughly 13% seen once, with approximately 15% in the top ten. This clonotype showed up just a few times. Its antigen is still unknown. The sequence was obtained from a male donor with ankylosing spondylitis or in good health (not recorded which). Sequencing was carried out using blood, either unsorted or a sorted T cell fraction (not recorded which). The V call is TRBV12-5, the J call TRBJ2-7; 7 bases map to TRBD2. In DNA, the CDR3 is TGTGCTAGTGGTTTCGAGGGAGGGCCCGAGCAGTACTTC. Its translation: CASGFEGGPEQYF.